The 27 T cell receptor beta chains below all came from one sample that was sequenced in a study of T cell changes during pregnancy in multiple sclerosis. Sequencing used immunoSEQ multiplex PCR; TCRdb keeps in-frame clones, though not all of them. The repertoire consists of about 100,000 clones, with roughly 90% occurring once and the leading ten covering about 1.8%. Sequenced material: peripheral blood, taken after pregnancy. Receptor source: a female donor with multiple sclerosis, enrolled in a pregnancy study.

This clone was counted a few times. The genes are TRBV6-1 and TRBJ1-1, with 8 bases lining up with TRBD1. The germline gives CDR1 MNHNS, CDR2 SASEGT. CDR3 length equals 13 residues. Losses at the gene ends were 6 bases for V and 4 bases for J; bases not matched to a gene: 4. CDR3 residues: CASRGQGFTEAFF. The CDR3 nucleotides read TGTGCCAGCAGAGGACAGGGCTTCACTGAAGCTTTCTTT.

This CDR3 reads CASSLAAASGPYNEQFF. CDR3 DNA: TGTGCCAGCAGCTTGGCGGCGGCTAGCGGCCCTTACAATGAGCAGTTCTTC. This chain connects TRBV5-6 to TRBJ2-1; TRBD2 aligns across 7 bases. V lost 0 bases, J lost 4 bases, and 10 bases stayed unmatched. The CDR3 consists of 17 residues. Germline lookup yields CDR1 SGHDT and CDR2 YYEEEE.

The chain couples TRBV5-3 to TRBJ2-2, with D possibly TRBD2 on 7 matching bases. TRBV5-3 qualifies as an ORF whose function is uncertain. This CDR3 is 17 amino acids long. Between the trimmed V and J ends, which lost 1 base and 6 bases, there was a span of 19 bases. CDR3 region: CARSLLGGGPLAGELFF. The CDR3 region has the DNA TGTGCCAGAAGCTTGTTAGGGGGAGGGCCCCTCGCCGGGGAGCTGTTTTTT.

The chain links TRBV28 to TRBJ2-7; 8 bases align to TRBD1. Germline assignment: CDR1 MDHEN and CDR2 SYDVKM. Trimming removed 7 bases from V and 3 bases from J; junction bases left unmatched: 5. This CDR3 comprises 13 residues. The CDR3 sequence is CASNIGQGYEQYF. The DNA of the CDR3 is TGTGCCAGCAATATAGGACAGGGCTACGAGCAGTACTTC.

This sequence joins TRBV9 and TRBJ2-7; TRBD1 aligns across 9 bases. Germline CDR1 and CDR2: SGDLS and YYNGEE. The CDR3 totals 15 residues. Trimming cost V 0 bases and J 5 bases; bases outside gene matches: 6. The CDR3 spells CASSVVATGGDEQYF. CDR3 coding DNA: TGTGCCAGCAGCGTAGTTGCGACAGGGGGGGACGAGCAGTACTTC.

The rearrangement links TRBV27 to TRBJ1-1; TRBD1 aligns across 7 bases. Germline CDR1 MNHEY, CDR2 SMNVEV (reference sequence). J lost 1 base, V lost 5 bases, and 13 bases had no gene match. CDR3 length: 17 amino acids. The CDR3, as DNA: TGTGCCAGCAGTGCCCCGAACAGGGGACGGGGGAACACTGAAGCTTTCTTT. This codes for CASSAPNRGRGNTEAFF.

This clone was observed once. V is TRBV7-2 and J is TRBJ1-2; 12 bases align to TRBD1. The CDR3 spans 16 residues. Germline lookup yields CDR1 SGHTA and CDR2 FQGNSA. The J segment lost 8 bases and the V segment lost 2 bases, leaving 9 bases of the junction unmatched. CDR3 residues: CASSLRDRGRFGGYTF. The CDR3, as DNA: TGTGCCAGCAGCTTAAGGGACAGGGGGCGATTTGGGGGCTACACCTTC.

The genes are TRBV7-9 and TRBJ1-2; D remains unclear. The germline V and J ends were trimmed by 4 bases and 1 base, with 10 bases remaining between them. Germline V lookup: CDR1 SEHNR, CDR2 FQNEAQ (reference sequence). This CDR3 contains 14 residues. Here the CDR3 DNA reads TGTGCCAGCAGCTCCTCGTCCGTTAACTATGGCTACACCTTC. Its translation is CASSSSSVNYGYTF.

The rearrangement joins TRBV29-1 to TRBJ1-1, with TRBD1 matching 12 bases. The germline gives CDR1 SQVTM, CDR2 ANQGSEA. The CDR3 is 14 residues long. The CDR3 DNA is TGCAGTGGTGAGGGACAGGGGGCGAACACTGAAGCTTTCTTT. It codes for CSGEGQGANTEAFF.

The V and J genes are TRBV6-5 and TRBJ2-2; 9 nucleotides align to TRBD1. Germline trimming cut 4 bases from V and 6 bases from J; bases unmatched to any gene: 3. CDR3 length: 14 amino acids. CDR1 and CDR2 from the germline V gene are MNHEY and SVGAGI. The CDR3 is CASSWDREPGELFF. CDR3 DNA: TGTGCCAGCAGTTGGGACAGGGAGCCCGGGGAGCTGTTTTTT.

The chain combines TRBV7-9 with TRBJ2-3; no firm D call. Germline V gene lookup returns CDR1 SEHNR and CDR2 FQNEAQ (reference sequence). Deletions cut 0 bases from V and 2 bases from J, with 6 bases between. The CDR3 length is 14 residues. The CDR3 DNA reads TGTGCCAGCAGCTTAGCGGAGAACACAGATACGCAGTATTTT. This gives the protein CASSLAENTDTQYF.

The chain has TRBV30 and TRBJ1-5, with D possibly matching TRBD1 (5 bases). V was pared by 3 bases and J by 2 bases, with 14 bases between. In germline, CDR1 is GTSNPN, CDR2 SVGIG (reference sequence). This CDR3 is built from 15 residues. CDR3 amino acids: CAWSWRGVGNQPQHF. The CDR3, as DNA: TGTGCCTGGAGCTGGCGGGGGGTTGGCAATCAGCCCCAGCATTTT.

The CDR3 DNA is TGTGCCAGCCGGGAACAGGGGACGATTCGAGAGGCTTTCTTT. It codes for CASREQGTIREAFF. V gene TRBV19 combines with J gene TRBJ1-1, with TRBD1 matching 7 bases. V shed 9 bases, J shed 11 bases, and the junction held 18 bases outside the gene matches. This CDR3 has 14 amino acids. In germline, CDR1 is LNHDA, CDR2 SQIVND (reference sequence).

The CDR3 loop is CASSTLKKENRDPSYEQYF. The CDR3 bases are TGTGCCAGCAGCACACTAAAAAAGGAAAACAGGGACCCCTCCTACGAGCAGTACTTC. This chain uses TRBV21-1 with TRBJ2-7; the D call TRBD1 from the table was never checked on the DNA. TRBV21-1 is reported as a pseudogene. The CDR3 is made up of 19 amino acids.

The V gene is TRBV27, the J gene TRBJ2-7, with TRBD1 matching over 7 bases. The CDR3 spans 15 residues. CDR1 MNHEY and CDR2 SMNVEV come from the germline V gene (reference sequence). Trimming at V came to 1 base and at J to 2 bases, leaving 5 bases not matched to a gene. The CDR3 region is CASSLFRGQPYEQYF. The CDR3 region has the DNA TGTGCCAGCAGTTTATTCAGGGGACAGCCCTACGAGCAGTACTTC.

The rearrangement joins TRBV6-5 to TRBJ1-5, with a tentative D call TRBD1 (5 bases). V lost 6 bases and J 0 bases, leaving 12 bases between the germline ends. There are 15 residues in the CDR3. CDR1 and CDR2 from the germline V gene are MNHEY and SVGAGI. CDR3 amino acids: CASRTTGYSNQPQHF. The CDR3 DNA follows: TGTGCCAGCAGAACTACAGGATATAGCAATCAGCCCCAGCATTTT.

CDR3 DNA sequence: TGTGCCAGCAGCTTGAGCGGAAAATCCAGGGGGAGCAATCAGCCCCAGCATTTT. Translated, it gives CASSLSGKSRGSNQPQHF. The gene calls are TRBV5-6 and TRBJ1-5; the match to TRBD1 covers 7 bases. This CDR3 has 18 residues. Germline-derived CDR1 and CDR2 are SGHDT and YYEEEE. Germline trimming cut 1 base from V and 1 base from J; bases unmatched to any gene: 11.

V gene TRBV28 combines with J gene TRBJ2-7, with TRBD2 matching 13 bases. Trimming removed 3 bases from V and 2 bases from J; junction bases left unmatched: 1. The V gene's germline CDR1 is MDHEN and CDR2 SYDVKM. The CDR3 runs to 15 residues. DNA for the CDR3: TGTGCCAGCAGTTTGGGACTAGCGGGAACCTACGAGCAGTACTTC. Amino acids: CASSLGLAGTYEQYF.

The chain couples TRBV5-4 to TRBJ1-2; the match to TRBD1 covers 9 bases. The CDR3 loop spans 14 amino acids. With 2 bases clipped from V and 4 bases from J, the junction kept 3 bases outside the gene matches. CDR1 and CDR2 from the germline V gene are SGHNT and YYREEE (reference sequence). This CDR3 is CASSLQGAAYGYTF. The CDR3, as DNA: TGTGCCAGCAGCTTACAGGGGGCTGCCTATGGCTACACCTTC.

This chain uses TRBV19 with TRBJ1-6; D perhaps matches TRBD1 (6 bases). CDR3 length: 15 amino acids. Germline CDR1 is LNHDA and CDR2 is SQIVND (reference sequence). The V end lost 5 bases, the J end lost 7 bases, and 15 bases lay between the germline ends. The CDR3 loop is CASSQRDRSNSPLHF. CDR3 coding DNA: TGTGCCAGTAGTCAGCGCGACAGGTCGAATTCACCCCTCCACTTT.

The genes are TRBV12-1 and TRBJ1-5; the DNA was not compared with TRBD1, the D call given in the table. TRBV12-1 counts as a pseudogene. The CDR3 covers 14 residues. Here the CDR3 reads CASSLGQGYQPQHF. For the CDR3, the DNA is TGTGCCAGCAGCTTGGGACAGGGCTATCAGCCCCAGCATTTT.

This rearrangement joins TRBV5-1 to TRBJ2-7; TRBD2 matches 7 bases. V gave up 0 bases and J gave up 1 base; unmatched junction bases: 4. This CDR3 is 15 amino acids long. In germline, CDR1 is SGHRS, CDR2 YFSETQ. In nucleotides, the CDR3 is TGCGCCAGCAGCTTGGCTCGCGGGGGATCCTACGAGCAGTACTTC. Protein sequence: CASSLARGGSYEQYF.

The CDR3 coding sequence is TGTGCCAGCAGTTCCACTAGCGGGAGGGCCGCGGATGAGCAGTTCTTC. Protein product: CASSSTSGRAADEQFF. The J gene is TRBJ2-1, the V gene TRBV28; 13 nucleotides agree with TRBD2. Germline V CDR1 and CDR2: MDHEN, SYDVKM. V lost 4 bases, J lost 8 bases, and 8 bases stayed unmatched. This CDR3 has 16 amino acids.

This clone was detected a few times. Written as DNA, the CDR3 is TGTGCCAGCAGCACATGGACTAGCCCGGACGAGCAGTACTTC. Its translation: CASSTWTSPDEQYF. This rearrangement joins TRBV2 to TRBJ2-7; 8 positions match TRBD2. Germline CDR1 is SNHLY and CDR2 is FYNNEI. This CDR3 is 14 amino acids long. Trimming cost V 6 bases and J 5 bases; bases outside gene matches: 9.

V is TRBV7-8 and J is TRBJ1-1; a weak D match, TRBD1 (5 bases). V was clipped by 5 bases and J by 2 bases, with 12 bases between them. The CDR3 is made up of 14 amino acids. Germline CDR1 reads SGHVS; CDR2 reads FQNEAQ. The CDR3 loop reads CASSRSGGNTEAFF. In DNA form, the CDR3 reads TGTGCCAGCAGCCGTTCGGGGGGAAACACTGAAGCTTTCTTT.

V is TRBV4-1 and J is TRBJ1-5, with a possible D match to TRBD1 (5 bases). The length of the CDR3 is 15 residues. The V gene lost 0 bases and the J gene lost 4 bases, with 10 bases spanning the gap. Germline values: CDR1 MGHRA, CDR2 YSYEKL. The CDR3 sequence is CASSQEVGDNQPQHF. CDR3 DNA: TGCGCCAGCAGCCAAGAGGTAGGGGATAATCAGCCCCAGCATTTT.

The genes are TRBV19 and TRBJ2-3, with TRBD1 matching 8 bases. In germline, CDR1 is LNHDA, CDR2 SQIVND (reference sequence). This CDR3 has 19 amino acids. V trimming: 0 bases; J trimming: 4 bases; junction bases outside the gene matches: 15. The CDR3 nucleotides read TGTGCCAGTAGTATAGATGGAAGGGGGACAGGTTTTGGGGCAGATACGCAGTATTTT. Amino acids: CASSIDGRGTGFGADTQYF.